The rows below give T cell receptor beta chains drawn from one sample of a study of T cell responses to AZD1222 COVID-19 vaccine. Clones were read by immunoSEQ multiplex PCR, and TCRdb kept only the in-frame ones, dropping some. The sample lists roughly 180,000 clones, 80% to 90% seen once, with around 2.5% in the top ten. Material: peripheral blood, obtained on day 0 of MenACWY control vaccination. The receptors come from an adult in good health. CDR3s include the opening cysteine and the closing phenylalanine or tryptophan. D genes are given only for firm matches. Not every row has a clone size; where given, it reads once, few, many or a size class.

j_call v_call d_call clone_size cdr3_nt cdr3_aa
TRBJ1-5 TRBV13 - - TGTGCCAGCAGCAGCAGGGTTGTGAGCAATCAGCCCCAGCATTTT CASSSRVVSNQPQHF
TRBJ2-1 TRBV5-1 - few TGCGCCAGCAGCTTGGCCGGGGCACAATACAATGAGCAGTTCTTC CASSLAGAQYNEQFF
TRBJ2-7 TRBV7-2 - - TGTGCCAGCAGCCCAGGTTACGAGCAGTACTTC CASSPGYEQYF
TRBJ2-7 TRBV29-1 - few TGCAGCGTTGAAGGGGTCCACGAGCAGTACTTC CSVEGVHEQYF
TRBJ1-4 TRBV5-8 - - TGTGCCAGCAGCTTCGGGGGCAGGGTGGCTGAAAAACTGTTTTTT CASSFGGRVAEKLFF
TRBJ2-7 TRBV9 TRBD2 - TGTGCCAGCAGCCTAGGACTAGCGCAAGATTACGAGCAGTACTTC CASSLGLAQDYEQYF
TRBJ2-5 TRBV4-3 TRBD1 - TGCGCCAGCAGCCGAGGACAGGGCCAAGAGACCCAGTACTTC CASSRGQGQETQYF
TRBJ2-7 TRBV11-3 - - TGTGCCAGCAGCTTAGAGTCCCAGGCCGAGCAGTACTTC CASSLESQAEQYF
TRBJ2-1 TRBV6-5 - - TGTGTTTGGGGGAGTATATACAATGAGCAGTTCTTC CVWGSIYNEQFF
TRBJ2-7 TRBV7-9 TRBD1 - TGTGCCAGCAGCTTAGCACAGGGGTCCGATCGGATCCAGTACTTC CASSLAQGSDRIQYF
TRBJ1-1 TRBV18 - - TGTGCCAGCTCATCGGTGACTATCACTGAAGCTTTCTTT CASSSVTITEAFF
TRBJ1-4 TRBV30 TRBD1 - TGTGCCTGGAGGGCCGGAGGGGGCTTCGAAAAACTGTTTTTT CAWRAGGGFEKLFF
TRBJ1-2 TRBV28 TRBD1 - TGTGCCAGCAGCACAAGACAGGGGAACTATGGCTACACCTTC CASSTRQGNYGYTF
TRBJ1-1 TRBV4-2 TRBD1 - TGTGCCAGCAGCCCACCCGGGACAGGGTACACTGAAGCTTTCTTT CASSPPGTGYTEAFF
TRBJ2-2 TRBV5-1 TRBD2 - TGCGCCAGCAGCTTGGAGACTAGCGGGGGGCACACCGGGGAGCTGTTTTTT CASSLETSGGHTGELFF
TRBJ2-5 TRBV6-2/TRBV6-3 TRBD1 once TGTGCCAGCAGCTATGACAGGGCTCGGGAGACCCAGTACTTC CASSYDRARETQYF
TRBJ1-2 TRBV2 TRBD1 - TGTGCCAGCAACCAGGACAGGGCGAGCGGCTACACCTTC CASNQDRASGYTF
TRBJ2-7 TRBV12-3/TRBV12-4 - - TGTGCCAGCAGTCCAAGGGTAGGCGAGCAGTACTTC CASSPRVGEQYF
TRBJ1-2 TRBV3-1/TRBV3-2 - - TGTGCCAGCAGCCAGGTCAGGGAGAGCTATGGCTACACCTTC CASSQVRESYGYTF
TRBJ1-6 TRBV19 - - TGTGCCAGTAGTGAGACTAGGAATTCACCCCTCCACTTT CASSETRNSPLHF
TRBJ1-2 TRBV28 - - TGTGCCAGCACCCAAAACGGGGAGGGCTACACCTTC CASTQNGEGYTF
TRBJ2-3 TRBV7-3 TRBD2 - TGTGCCAGCAGCCAAAACGGGGGGTTGGCCACAGATACGCAGTATTTT CASSQNGGLATDTQYF
TRBJ1-2 TRBV2 - - TGTGCCAGCAGTGAAGTGTTCCAAGGGGATGGCTACACCTTC CASSEVFQGDGYTF
TRBJ2-2 TRBV18 TRBD2 - TGTGCCAGCTCACCAGAGACTAGCGGCACCACGAACACCGGGGAGCTGTTTTTT CASSPETSGTTNTGELFF
TRBJ2-7 TRBV7-5 - - TGTGCCAGAAGCTTCCGATGCGGAGGATCCTACGAGCAGTACTTC CARSFRCGGSYEQYF
TRBJ2-1 TRBV5-1 - - TGCGCCAGCAGCCAACAGTTTAACAATGAGCAGTTCTTC CASSQQFNNEQFF
TRBJ2-5 TRBV27 - - TGTGCCAGCAGTTCCGCCCGTGAGCAGGGTGAGACCCAGTACTTC CASSSAREQGETQYF
TRBJ1-6 TRBV18 - - TGTGCCAGCTCACTAGGGGGGAATAATTCACCCCTCCACTTT CASSLGGNNSPLHF
TRBJ1-4 TRBV28 TRBD1 - TGTGCCAGCAGTTTATGGGGGACAGTTGGCCAGGCGGCTAATGAAAAACTGTTTTTT CASSLWGTVGQAANEKLFF
TRBJ2-3 TRBV7-3 - - TGTGCCAGCAGCTTTACTCCAGCCACTAGCACAGATACGCAGTATTTT CASSFTPATSTDTQYF